This TCR beta chain comes out of a study of CD8 T cells in ankylosing spondylitis. Study results and caveats: Before this, some motif variants had been reported in reactive arthritis synovial fluid and blood.

TCRdb ran MiXCR on the 5' RACE reads and lists one entry per CDR3 protein. Of 250,000 to 350,000 distinct CDR3 sequences in the sample, around 21% are singletons; the top ten hold around 3.2%. This clonotype was recorded at least ten times. Its specificity is unknown. The CDR3 length is 14 residues. V trimming: 7 bases; J trimming: 4 bases; junction bases outside the gene matches: 7. Germline V gene lookup returns CDR1 SQVTM and CDR2 ANQGSEA. The chain recombines TRBV29-1 with TRBJ2-2, with TRBD1 matching over 9 bases. The TCR comes from a female donor with ankylosing spondylitis or in good health (not recorded which). Material for sequencing was blood, either unsorted or a sorted T cell fraction (not recorded which). CDR3 loop: CSGGDRVATGELFF. CDR3 nucleotide sequence: TGCAGCGGGGGGGACAGGGTGGCCACCGGGGAGCTGTTTTTT.